This section outlines one T cell receptor (beta chain) sequence together with its context. This sample is part of a study of blood T cell repertoires in COVID-19. Measured with immunoSEQ multiplex PCR; TCRdb has only the in-frame clones, and not every one. The sample shows about 38,000 clones, roughly 89% of them seen only once. This CDR3 contains 15 residues. Germline-derived CDR1 and CDR2 are SNHLY and FYNNEI. Trimming stripped 6 bases from V and 0 bases from J, with 12 bases between. The origin of this receptor is a human donor in a cohort sampled during active COVID-19. V is TRBV2 and J is TRBJ2-4; possibly TRBD1 for D (6 bases). Sequenced sample: peripheral blood. The CDR3 DNA is TGTGCCAGCAGCCTCCAGGGGCTAGCCAAAAACATTCAGTACTTC. This gives the protein CASSLQGLAKNIQYF.